The rows below give T cell receptor beta chains drawn from one sample of a study of T-cell memory formation after mild COVID-19. MiXCR was run by TCRdb on the 5' RACE reads, yielding one entry per CDR3 protein. Counted here are under 200,000 distinct CDR3 sequences, about 9.9% occurring once; the ten biggest clones make up 3.8%. What was sequenced was PBMCs or a T cell subset sorted from them (not recorded which). The receptors were sampled from a man aged 18 to 29 who had mild COVID-19 (a few samples of this study predate the infection). Cell type and time point are not known. CDR3s include the opening cysteine and the closing phenylalanine or tryptophan. D genes are given only for firm matches. Rows may omit the clone size; those that give it use once, few, many or a size class.

CDR3aa: CASSARTRAEAFF
CDR3nt: TGTGCCAGCAGCGCCCGGACGAGGGCTGAAGCTTTCTTT
len: 13
v_gene: TRBV7-2
d_gene: -
j_gene: TRBJ1-1
abundance: few

CDR3aa: CASSRTGGDEKLFF
CDR3nt: TGCGCCAGCAGCCGGACAGGCGGTGATGAAAAACTGTTTTTT
len: 14
v_gene: TRBV5-1
d_gene: TRBD1
j_gene: TRBJ1-4
abundance: few

CDR3aa: CASKTTGAGNTIYF
CDR3nt: TGTGCCAGCAAGACGACAGGGGCTGGAAACACCATATATTTT
len: 14
v_gene: TRBV12-3/TRBV12-4
d_gene: TRBD1
j_gene: TRBJ1-3
abundance: -

CDR3aa: CASSLGAGFAQYF
CDR3nt: TGCGCCAGCAGCTTGGGGGCAGGGTTTGCCCAGTACTTC
len: 13
v_gene: TRBV5-1
d_gene: -
j_gene: TRBJ2-5
abundance: -

CDR3aa: CASSPLSDEQFF
CDR3nt: TGTGCCAGCTCACCCCTCAGCGATGAGCAGTTCTTC
len: 12
v_gene: TRBV18
d_gene: -
j_gene: TRBJ2-1
abundance: few

CDR3aa: CASSRLGQATYEQYF
CDR3nt: TGTGCCAGCAGCCGCCTTGGACAGGCCACCTACGAGCAGTACTTC
len: 15
v_gene: TRBV14
d_gene: TRBD1
j_gene: TRBJ2-7
abundance: few

CDR3aa: CASSVGAGFTDTQYF
CDR3nt: TGTGCCAGCAGCGTAGGAGCGGGGTTCACAGATACGCAGTATTTT
len: 15
v_gene: TRBV9
d_gene: TRBD2
j_gene: TRBJ2-3
abundance: few

CDR3aa: CASSLVVRQNTYNEQFF
CDR3nt: TGTGCCAGCAGCTTGGTAGTTCGTCAAAACACCTACAATGAGCAGTTCTTC
len: 17
v_gene: TRBV5-6
d_gene: -
j_gene: TRBJ2-1
abundance: -

CDR3aa: CASSSFFGGSQETQYF
CDR3nt: TGCGCCAGCAGCTCTTTCTTCGGCGGGAGCCAAGAGACCCAGTACTTC
len: 16
v_gene: TRBV5-1
d_gene: TRBD2
j_gene: TRBJ2-5
abundance: -

CDR3aa: CASSPTTSGAKYF
CDR3nt: TGTGCCAGCAGCCCGACGACTAGCGGGGCCAAGTACTTC
len: 13
v_gene: TRBV13
d_gene: TRBD2
j_gene: TRBJ2-5
abundance: few

CDR3aa: CASSQDWGSSYNEQFF
CDR3nt: TGCGCCAGCAGCCAAGATTGGGGGAGCTCCTACAATGAGCAGTTCTTC
len: 16
v_gene: TRBV4-3
d_gene: -
j_gene: TRBJ2-1
abundance: -